These T cell receptor beta chains were read from a single sample in a study of CD8+ T cells in alopecia areata. Profiling relied on immunoSEQ multiplex PCR, and the TCRdb table lists in-frame clones only, not all of them. The sample gives some 180,000 clones, approximately 60% of which show up once; roughly 5.3% is in the top ten. The sequenced sample consisted of CD8+ T cells sorted from blood. The receptors were gathered from a human donor in good health. Both conserved end residues are part of each CDR3. Fields, in order: V gene, clone size, J gene, D gene, CDR3 protein, CDR3 DNA. A D gene is named only where the DNA matches it firmly. A clone size is listed for some rows: how often the clone was seen (once, few, many), or a class if it is expanded.

>TRBV7-9|-|TRBJ2-1|TRBD1
CASSWSGAGGPNEQFF
TGTGCCAGCAGCTGGTCGGGGGCAGGGGGCCCAAATGAGCAGTTCTTC
>TRBV5-6|few|TRBJ1-5|-
CASSSIGVSQPQHF
TGTGCCAGCAGCTCCATCGGAGTATCTCAGCCCCAGCATTTT
>TRBV29-1|-|TRBJ2-1|TRBD1
CSVEREGAPNEQFF
TGCAGCGTTGAGCGAGAGGGGGCGCCGAATGAGCAGTTCTTC
>TRBV30|-|TRBJ2-2|-
CAWTAISGNTGELFF
TGTGCCTGGACCGCCATTAGCGGCAACACCGGGGAGCTGTTTTTT
>TRBV19|-|TRBJ1-5|-
CASREGLGNQPQHF
TGTGCCAGTAGAGAGGGTCTCGGCAATCAGCCCCAGCATTTT
>TRBV25-1|-|TRBJ1-1|-
CASSDFLSETEAFF
TGTGCCAGCAGTGATTTTCTCAGCGAGACTGAAGCTTTCTTT
>TRBV4-2|-|TRBJ2-1|TRBD2
CASSLSGGSYNEQFF
TGTGCCAGCAGCTTGAGCGGGGGATCGTACAATGAGCAGTTCTTC
>TRBV5-1|few|TRBJ2-3|-
CASSSLGTYTDTQYF
TGCGCCAGCAGCTCCCTAGGGACTTACACAGATACGCAGTATTTT
>TRBV20-1|-|TRBJ1-1|-
CSAGDITEAFF
TGCAGTGCTGGGGACATTACTGAAGCTTTCTTT
>TRBV29-1|few|TRBJ2-1|-
CSVPGTDYNEQFF
TGCAGCGTTCCCGGGACCGATTACAATGAGCAGTTCTTC
>TRBV5-6|-|TRBJ2-3|TRBD2
CASRLGTSGGLHTQYF
TGTGCCAGCAGGTTGGGTACTAGCGGGGGTTTACATACGCAGTATTTT
>TRBV10-1|-|TRBJ2-5|-
CASSDRVKETQYF
TGCGCCAGCAGTGACAGGGTAAAGGAGACCCAGTACTTC
>TRBV7-2|few|TRBJ1-1|-
CASSPREGPHF
TGTGCCAGCAGCCCCAGGGAGGGGCCGCACTTT
>TRBV7-6|-|TRBJ2-3|-
CASSLSRVGTDTQYF
TGTGCCAGCAGCTTATCGCGGGTCGGCACAGATACGCAGTATTTT
>TRBV6-5|-|TRBJ2-2|TRBD2
CASSELADTGELFF
TGTGCCAGCAGTGAACTAGCGGACACCGGGGAGCTGTTTTTT
>TRBV5-4|-|TRBJ2-7|-
CASSFGSGSYEQYF
TGTGCCAGCAGCTTTGGTAGTGGGTCCTACGAGCAGTACTTC
>TRBV6-5|-|TRBJ1-1|TRBD1
CASSYFRTGPNTEAFF
TGTGCCAGCAGTTACTTCCGGACAGGGCCGAACACTGAAGCTTTCTTT
>TRBV25-1|-|TRBJ2-7|-
CASSDGAGLPYEQYF
TGTGCCAGCAGCGACGGGGCGGGCTTACCCTACGAGCAGTACTTC
>TRBV29-1|few|TRBJ1-1|-
CSALTMVNTEAFF
TGCAGCGCACTTACCATGGTGAACACTGAAGCTTTCTTT
>TRBV27|-|TRBJ1-2|TRBD1
CASSFRTGRGYTF
TGTGCCAGCAGCTTCCGGACAGGGCGAGGCTACACCTTC
>TRBV4-2|once|TRBJ2-1|-
CASSQPPGHISYNEQFF
TGTGCCAGCAGCCAGCCTCCGGGACATATCTCCTACAATGAGCAGTTCTTC
>TRBV11-1|few|TRBJ2-1|-
CASRLGMSSYNEQFF
TGTGCCAGCAGGTTGGGGATGAGCTCCTACAATGAGCAGTTCTTC
>TRBV29-1|-|TRBJ2-7|-
CSATTGETYEQYF
TGCAGCGCCACGACAGGAGAAACCTACGAGCAGTACTTC
>TRBV4-1|-|TRBJ1-2|-
CASSLEGEGFVTF
TGCGCCAGCAGCCTTGAGGGAGAGGGGTTTGTCACCTTC
>TRBV7-6|-|TRBJ2-7|TRBD1
CASSPAGTGMYEQYF
TGTGCCAGCAGCCCAGCCGGGACAGGGATGTACGAGCAGTACTTC
>TRBV5-4|-|TRBJ1-2|-
CASSLVAANYGYTF
TGTGCCAGCAGCTTGGTGGCAGCGAACTATGGCTACACCTTC
>TRBV2|few|TRBJ2-3|-
CASSAQLASTDTQYF
TGTGCCAGCAGTGCGCAGCTGGCAAGCACAGATACGCAGTATTTT
>TRBV7-9|few|TRBJ2-5|-
CASSSPIVETQYF
TGTGCCAGCAGCTCACCAATCGTGGAGACCCAGTACTTC
>TRBV19|few|TRBJ1-2|-
CASSSPARGIYGYTF
TGTGCCAGTAGTAGCCCCGCGCGGGGGATCTATGGCTACACCTTC
>TRBV29-1|few|TRBJ2-1|TRBD2
CSVDSGLAGGYNEQFF
TGCAGCGTTGACAGTGGACTAGCGGGGGGATATAATGAGCAGTTCTTC